This T cell receptor beta chain was captured in a study of blood T cell repertoires in COVID-19. Study overall: Italy, Spain and the United States were the sources of the convalescent and acute COVID-19 samples. The cDNA or gDNA used as material had been derived from T cells, B-cell-depleted T cells, or PBMCs.

The authors' processing: Amplifying reference gene primers gave estimates of nucleated cell counts. The table came from immunoSEQ multiplex PCR; TCRdb's copy has only in-frame clones and leaves some out. That table supplies the V and J calls and clone size; D and trimming were determined from the DNA. The repertoire has around 190,000 clones, over 70% of them found once; the top ten carry 6.9%. Germline loops: CDR1 SGDLS, CDR2 YYNGEE. The CDR3 covers 15 residues. V trimming: 7 bases; J trimming: 3 bases; junction bases outside the gene matches: 8. The V gene is TRBV9, the J gene TRBJ1-5; 9 bases line up with TRBD1. The specimen sequenced was peripheral blood. The source of this sequence is a man aged 60 to 75 with acute or convalescent COVID-19. In DNA form, the CDR3 reads TGTGCCAGCGCAGTGGGACAGGGCAACAATCAGCCCCAGCATTTT. Protein product: CASAVGQGNNQPQHF.